Listed below are T cell receptor beta chains from one sample, sequenced in a study of blood T cell repertoires in COVID-19. Profiling relied on immunoSEQ multiplex PCR, and the TCRdb table lists in-frame clones only, not all of them. The sample has some 20,000 clones, approximately 87% seen once. Sample: peripheral blood. These receptors all stem from a human donor in a cohort sampled during active COVID-19. CDR3s include the opening cysteine and the closing phenylalanine or tryptophan. The D gene is left open where the match is weak. Clone size is stated in some rows and not others, as once, few, many or a class when expanded.

J,length,size,D,V,CDR3,DNA
TRBJ2-2,14,few,-,TRBV11-2,CASSAGQLTGELFF,TGTGCCAGCAGCGCGGGACAGCTCACCGGGGAGCTGTTTTTT
TRBJ2-7,15,-,TRBD1,TRBV15,CATSSGQGGIYEQYF,TGTGCCACCAGCTCAGGACAGGGCGGTATCTACGAGCAGTACTTC
TRBJ2-7,15,-,-,TRBV18,CASSPERTSSYEQYF,TGTGCCAGCTCACCTGAGCGGACGAGCTCCTACGAGCAGTACTTC
TRBJ2-2,15,-,-,TRBV28,CASSLNQGWTGELFF,TGTGCCAGCAGTTTGAACCAGGGATGGACCGGGGAGCTGTTTTTT
TRBJ2-7,18,-,TRBD2,TRBV11-2,CASSPEVVGLAESYEQYF,TGTGCCAGCAGCCCAGAGGTAGTCGGACTAGCGGAGTCCTACGAGCAGTACTTC
TRBJ2-7,17,-,TRBD2,TRBV28,CASSSSGLAGGSYEQYF,TGTGCCAGCAGTTCCTCTGGACTAGCGGGAGGGTCCTACGAGCAGTACTTC
TRBJ2-3,16,-,-,TRBV6-6,CASIPRLGGSGDTQYF,TGTGCCAGCATCCCCCGTCTCGGGGGATCGGGAGATACGCAGTATTTT
TRBJ1-5,13,-,-,TRBV5-1,CASSPGQDQPQHF,TGCGCCAGCAGTCCGGGACAAGATCAGCCCCAGCATTTT
TRBJ1-3,18,-,TRBD1,TRBV7-9,CASSLGGTGFISGNTIYF,TGTGCCAGCAGCTTGGGCGGGACAGGATTCATCTCTGGAAACACCATATATTTT
TRBJ1-4,17,-,-,TRBV30,CAWSVPGHLATNEKLFF,TGTGCCTGGAGTGTACCCGGACACCTTGCAACTAATGAAAAACTGTTTTTT
TRBJ2-7,12,-,-,TRBV25-1,CASNSPSYEQYF,TGTGCCAGCAACAGTCCCTCCTACGAGCAGTACTTC
TRBJ1-5,14,-,-,TRBV28,CASSLGSFNQPQHF,TGTGCCAGCAGTTTAGGGAGTTTCAATCAGCCCCAGCATTTT
TRBJ1-3,18,-,-,TRBV9,CASSTNPYAGNSGNTIYF,TGTGCCAGCAGCACCAACCCCTATGCGGGCAACTCTGGAAACACCATATATTTT
TRBJ1-5,9,-,-,TRBV12-3/TRBV12-4,CARRQPQHF,TGTGCCCGGCGGCAGCCCCAGCATTTT
TRBJ2-1,18,-,TRBD2,TRBV15,CATSRPWTSVDSYNEQFF,TGTGCCACCAGCCGTCCCTGGACTAGCGTAGACTCCTACAATGAGCAGTTCTTC
TRBJ1-5,12,-,-,TRBV24-1,CAISDRAEPQHF,TGTGCCATCTCGGACCGAGCGGAGCCCCAGCATTTT
TRBJ1-3,12,-,-,TRBV29-1,CSVEAGGNTIYF,TGCAGCGTTGAAGCGGGGGGAAACACCATATATTTT
TRBJ1-4,15,-,-,TRBV11-2,CASSLYRVEDEKLFF,TGTGCCAGCAGCCTCTACAGGGTAGAGGATGAAAAACTGTTTTTT
TRBJ2-3,14,once,-,TRBV4-3,CASSPGGSTDTQYF,TGCGCCAGCAGCCCTGGAGGGAGCACAGATACGCAGTATTTT
TRBJ2-3,14,-,-,TRBV30,CAWSRVAGTDTQYF,TGTGCCTGGAGCCGAGTCGCTGGCACAGATACGCAGTATTTT
TRBJ2-3,16,few,TRBD2,TRBV10-3,CAISDPGTSGVDTQYF,TGTGCCATCAGTGATCCTGGGACTAGCGGTGTAGATACGCAGTATTTT
TRBJ2-2,18,few,TRBD2,TRBV7-9,CASSSPGAWREITGELFF,TGTGCCAGCAGCTCACCTGGGGCGTGGCGGGAGATCACCGGGGAGCTGTTTTTT
TRBJ2-5,16,-,-,TRBV28,CASSQNPPAETQTQYF,TGTGCCAGCAGCCAAAATCCCCCGGCGGAGACCCAGACCCAGTACTTC
TRBJ2-7,12,-,-,TRBV5-1,CASRSGLYEQYF,TGCGCCAGCAGATCCGGACTCTACGAGCAGTACTTC